The 28 T cell receptor beta chains presented below share a single source sample, sequenced in a study of early T cells in non-severe SARS-CoV-2 infection. TCRdb recomputed calls from the 5' RACE reads with MiXCR, one row per CDR3 protein. The sample includes some 80,000 distinct CDR3 sequences, about 12% of them seen just once. Sequencing used whole blood, obtained at baseline. All receptors come from an adult who was a healthcare worker with PCR-confirmed SARS-CoV-2 infection or an uninfected control (not recorded which). The donor label of this sample is uncertain.

The CDR3: CSVEDPLTGEATDTQYF. The CDR3 nucleotides read TGCAGCGTTGAAGATCCCCTGACAGGTGAAGCCACAGATACGCAGTATTTT. J is TRBJ2-3 and V is TRBV29-1; possibly TRBD1 for D (6 bases). V was shortened by 0 bases and J by 2 bases, with 18 bases between the two germline ends. The CDR3 is made up of 17 amino acids. The germline CDR1 and CDR2 sequences are SQVTM and ANQGSEA.

The chain employs TRBV13 and TRBJ1-1, with D unclear. The CDR3 runs to 13 residues. Trimming left V 1 base short and J 4 bases short, with 7 bases between. Germline assignment: CDR1 PRHDT and CDR2 FYEKMQ (reference sequence). CDR3 sequence reads: CASSLDRATEAFF. CDR3 bases: TGTGCCAGCAGCTTAGACCGGGCCACTGAAGCTTTCTTT.

This chain joins TRBV11-2 and TRBJ2-1; no reliable D call. The CDR3 contains 17 residues. The V end was cut by 6 bases, the J end by 6 bases, with 24 bases between. The V gene's germline CDR1 is SGHAT and CDR2 FQNNGV. The CDR3 reads CASRLLAASPTSNEQFF. CDR3 bases: TGTGCCAGCAGATTGTTGGCCGCCTCCCCCACTTCCAATGAGCAGTTCTTC.

V is TRBV20-1 and J is TRBJ1-4; 7 bases fit TRBD1. The J segment lost 11 bases and the V segment lost 3 bases, leaving 18 bases of the junction unmatched. Germline V CDR1 and CDR2: DFQATT, SNEGSKA (reference sequence). CDR3 size: 16 residues. The CDR3 nucleotides are TGCAGTGCTAGTCCGAAAACAGGGGACATTCTAGGGAAACTGTTTTTT. Its protein product is CSASPKTGDILGKLFF.

J is TRBJ2-5 and V is TRBV12-3 or TRBV12-4; 7 nucleotides align to TRBD2. The CDR3 contains 14 residues. Trimming removed 6 bases from V and 5 bases from J; junction bases left unmatched: 9. The CDR3 DNA follows: TGTGCCAGCAGGGAGCGGGACTCAGGGGAGACCCAGTACTTC. Its protein is CASRERDSGETQYF.

There are a few counts of this clonotype. The rearrangement links TRBV5-6 to TRBJ1-4; TRBD1 is a possible D gene (6 bases). CDR3 length: 14 residues. V was pared by 2 bases and J by 8 bases, with 13 bases between. Germline CDR1 and CDR2: SGHDT and YYEEEE. The CDR3 DNA reads TGTGCCAGCAGCTTCTACAGGGAGTCCGAAAAACTGTTTTTT. Protein sequence: CASSFYRESEKLFF.

This clonotype has more than one count but fewer than ten. The rearrangement uses TRBV12-3 or TRBV12-4 and TRBJ1-1; tentative D call: TRBD1 (6 bases). This CDR3 contains 17 residues. V was pared by 6 bases and J by 0 bases, with 20 bases between. The CDR3 here is CASSRTGTHKMNTEAFF. CDR3 DNA sequence: TGTGCCAGCAGCCGTACCGGGACACATAAAATGAACACTGAAGCTTTCTTT.

This clonotype was recorded a few times. The chain recombines TRBV7-2 with TRBJ1-4; 7 bases match TRBD1. J was trimmed by 6 bases and V by 6 bases; bases with no gene match: 10. From germline, CDR1 is SGHTA and CDR2 FQGNSA. The CDR3 totals 15 residues. The CDR3 reads CASRPGQAAYEKLFF. CDR3 nucleotides: TGTGCCAGCAGACCTGGACAGGCTGCCTATGAAAAACTGTTTTTT.

This clonotype was detected many times. The chain recombines TRBV3-1 with TRBJ2-5, with D possibly matching TRBD2 (6 bases). Trimming left V 2 bases short and J 7 bases short, with 23 bases between. The CDR3 covers 17 residues. Per the germline V gene, CDR1 is LGHDT and CDR2 is YNNKEL (reference sequence). CDR3 loop: CASSQMTSGIFDVTQYF. The CDR3, as DNA: TGTGCCAGCAGCCAAATGACTAGTGGAATATTCGATGTGACCCAGTACTTC.

This clonotype was seen a handful of times. V usage is TRBV12-3 or TRBV12-4 and J usage is TRBJ1-1; TRBD1 might be the D (5 bases). The CDR3 sequence is 16 residues long. V lost 5 bases and J 8 bases, leaving 24 bases between the germline ends. The CDR3 is CASSLEVVDIPSEAFF. The CDR3 region has the DNA TGTGCCAGCAGTCTAGAGGTGGTGGACATCCCATCGGAAGCTTTCTTT.

This clonotype was seen only a few times. The rearrangement joins TRBV6-6 to TRBJ1-6; D is uncertain. CDR1 and CDR2 (germline): MNHNY, SVGAGI (reference sequence). The CDR3 contains 13 residues. V dropped 2 bases and J dropped 10 bases, with 9 bases sitting between them. CDR3 in amino acids: CASSYRPGSPLHF. CDR3 nucleotides: TGTGCCAGCAGTTACCGCCCGGGGTCACCCCTCCACTTT.

This clonotype was counted between two and nine times. V usage is TRBV20-1 and J usage is TRBJ2-5, with no clear D. Germline V gives CDR1 DFQATT, CDR2 SNEGSKA (reference sequence). V lost 0 bases, J lost 4 bases, and 9 bases lay in between. The CDR3 loop spans 13 amino acids. The CDR3 loop is CSARDSVRETQYF. The CDR3 coding sequence is TGCAGTGCTAGAGATTCTGTCCGAGAGACCCAGTACTTC.

This clonotype was seen more than once but under ten times. The chain has TRBV25-1 and TRBJ1-1, with D perhaps matching TRBD1 (5 bases). Germline V lookup: CDR1 MGHDK, CDR2 SYGVNS. V was cut by 0 bases and J by 5 bases, with 10 bases left in between. CDR3 length: 14 residues. This chain's CDR3 is CASSEYQEGTEAFF. The DNA for the CDR3 is TGTGCCAGCAGTGAATATCAGGAGGGGACTGAAGCTTTCTTT.

This clonotype showed up just a few times. The chain links TRBV5-1 to TRBJ1-2; the D gene is possibly TRBD1 (6 bases). The germline V gene encodes CDR1 SGHRS and CDR2 YFSETQ. V was trimmed by 0 bases and J by 13 bases, leaving 16 bases between them. CDR3 length: 13 amino acids. CDR3 protein: CASSLATGRQSTF. In DNA, the CDR3 is TGCGCCAGCAGCTTGGCAACAGGGCGGCAATCCACCTTC.

This clonotype was counted at least ten times. The rearrangement links TRBV19 to TRBJ2-6; D not certain. From germline, CDR1 is LNHDA and CDR2 SQIVND (reference sequence). This CDR3 contains 14 residues. V gave up 7 bases and J gave up 0 bases, with 7 bases separating them. CDR3 loop: CASKDLSGANVLTF. CDR3 nucleotides: TGTGCCAGTAAGGATCTCTCTGGGGCCAACGTCCTGACTTTC.

The chain couples TRBV25-1 to TRBJ1-4; 7 nucleotides agree with TRBD1. V was pared by 7 bases and J by 6 bases, with 5 bases of the junction left unmatched. CDR1 is MGHDK, CDR2 SYGVNS, per germline. This CDR3 is built from 13 residues. CDR3 coding DNA: TGTGCCAGCATAGGGCAGGGGGATGAAAAACTGTTTTTT. Protein sequence: CASIGQGDEKLFF.

This clonotype was detected only a few times. This chain uses TRBV7-2 with TRBJ2-7; TRBD1 matches 12 bases. CDR1 is SGHTA and CDR2 is FQGNSA in the germline V gene. After removal of 6 bases from V and 2 bases from J, the junction contained 5 bases not matched to a gene. The CDR3 loop spans 15 amino acids. The CDR3 DNA reads as TGTGCCAGCAGTCCCGGGACAGGGGGCCCCTACGAGCAGTACTTC. It translates to CASSPGTGGPYEQYF.

This clonotype occurred many times. The rearrangement uses TRBV20-1 and TRBJ1-4; D is possibly TRBD1 (5 bases). Germline loops: CDR1 DFQATT, CDR2 SNEGSKA (reference sequence). V was trimmed by 0 bases and J by 8 bases, leaving 10 bases between them. There are 13 residues in the CDR3. CDR3 DNA: TGCAGTGCTAGAGATTTAGGGGACGAAAAACTGTTTTTT. Protein product: CSARDLGDEKLFF.

This chain joins TRBV7-9 and TRBJ2-5; the D call may be TRBD1 or TRBD2 (5 bases each). Germline V lookup: CDR1 SEHNR, CDR2 FQNEAQ (reference sequence). The V and J ends lost 3 bases and 5 bases respectively, with 19 bases between them. This CDR3 has 16 residues. CDR3 loop: CASSLPGPRLGETQYF. DNA for the CDR3: TGTGCCAGCAGCTTGCCGGGGCCGCGCTTAGGGGAGACCCAGTACTTC. Full variable domain (outside the CDR3, taken from reference TRBV7-9 and TRBJ2-5): DTGVSQNPRHKITKRGQNVTFRCDPISEHNRLYWYRQTLGQGPEFLTYFQNEAQLEKSRLLSDRFSAERPKGSFSTLEIQRTEQGDSAMYLCASSLPGPRLGETQYFGPGTRLLVL.

V gene TRBV11-2 combines with J gene TRBJ2-7, with no clear D. This CDR3 has 12 residues. Trimming removed 3 bases at V and 2 bases at J, with 5 bases between. From germline, CDR1 is SGHAT and CDR2 FQNNGV. The CDR3 spells CASSFATYEQYF. The CDR3 DNA sequence: TGTGCCAGCAGCTTTGCCACCTACGAGCAGTACTTC.

The table lists this clonotype with many counts. CDR3 loop: CASSTGAGETQYF. The CDR3 DNA reads TGCGCCAGCAGCACCGGGGCCGGAGAGACCCAGTACTTC. The chain carries TRBV5-1 and TRBJ2-5; D could derive from TRBD1 or TRBD2 (5 bases each). The germline V gene encodes CDR1 SGHRS and CDR2 YFSETQ. Trimming stripped 4 bases from V and 4 bases from J, with 11 bases between. This CDR3 is built from 13 residues.

This clonotype came up a few times. The chain recombines TRBV2 with TRBJ1-1, with D possibly TRBD1 on 5 matching bases. The length of the CDR3 is 13 residues. CDR1 is SNHLY and CDR2 is FYNNEI in the germline V gene. Trimming removed 10 bases from V and 5 bases from J, with 17 bases in between. CDR3 nucleotide sequence: TGTGCCATATTCCAGGGTGAGGAAACTGAAGCTTTCTTT. Its protein is CAIFQGEETEAFF.

This chain uses TRBV7-3 with TRBJ2-3; D is perhaps TRBD1 (6 bases). The V gene's germline CDR1 is SGHTA and CDR2 FQGTGA. V gave up 2 bases and J gave up 2 bases, with 14 bases separating them. The CDR3 contains 16 residues. CDR3 sequence (DNA): TGTGCCAGCAGCTTAGCCCGGGACAAGGCCACAGATACGCAGTATTTT. Translated, it gives CASSLARDKATDTQYF.

This clonotype has a handful of counts. This chain links TRBV4-3 with TRBJ2-3; D unresolved. CDR1 is LGHNA, CDR2 YSLEER, per germline. V gave up 4 bases and J gave up 1 base, with 15 bases separating them. The CDR3 has 16 amino acids. The CDR3 DNA is TGCGCCAGCAGCCGCCTACCGACGGAAGGCACAGATACGCAGTATTTT. The encoded protein is CASSRLPTEGTDTQYF.

The rearrangement links TRBV20-1 to TRBJ1-1; D is undetermined. The length of the CDR3 is 17 residues. V was clipped by 0 bases and J by 6 bases, with 23 bases between them. Germline-derived CDR1 and CDR2 are DFQATT and SNEGSKA (reference sequence). Here the CDR3 DNA reads TGCAGTGCTAGAGATTATGGTGCGGCTTCAATGAATCCTGAAGCTTTCTTT. Translated: CSARDYGAASMNPEAFF.

Only a few counts were recorded for this clonotype. The rearrangement joins TRBV11-2 to TRBJ1-2, with a tentative D call TRBD1 (5 bases). Trimming left V 4 bases short and J 0 bases short, with 15 bases between. Germline values: CDR1 SGHAT, CDR2 FQNNGV. CDR3 length equals 16 residues. CDR3 loop: CASSWGGGISNYGYTF. The CDR3 DNA is TGTGCCAGCAGCTGGGGCGGAGGGATATCTAACTATGGCTACACCTTC.

This clonotype occurred once. V usage is TRBV6-2 or TRBV6-3 and J usage is TRBJ2-7; D uncertain. The V end was cut by 2 bases, the J end by 1 base, with 12 bases between. CDR1 is MNHEY and CDR2 is SVGEGT in the germline V gene. The CDR3 has 15 amino acids. This CDR3 is CASSYGYGSSYEQYF. CDR3 sequence (DNA): TGTGCCAGCAGTTACGGGTACGGGTCTTCCTACGAGCAGTACTTC.

The V gene is TRBV10-3, the J gene TRBJ1-5, with a weak D call TRBD1 (5 bases). V lost 4 bases and J 7 bases, leaving 11 bases between the germline ends. The CDR3 extends over 13 amino acids. CDR1 and CDR2 from the germline V gene are ENHRY and SYGVKD. The CDR3 reads CAISAGTGQPQHF. In DNA, the CDR3 is TGTGCCATCAGTGCCGGAACAGGCCAGCCCCAGCATTTT.